This entry lists 22 T cell receptor beta chains sequenced from one sample in a study of technical replicates of blood from several donors. Profiling relied on immunoSEQ multiplex PCR, and the TCRdb table lists in-frame clones only, not all of them. This table holds some 66,000 clones, about 98% found once. The sequencing sample was made of T cells isolated from PBMCs. All receptors come from a human donor in good health.

This chain joins TRBV10-3 and TRBJ2-7; 8 bases are shared with TRBD1. CDR1 and CDR2 (germline): ENHRY, SYGVKD. The CDR3 contains 14 residues. Trimming cost V 3 bases and J 6 bases; bases outside gene matches: 7. CDR3 coding DNA: TGTGCCATCAGTGAAAGGGGAGGACAGGGCGAGCAGTACTTC. It codes for CAISERGGQGEQYF.

The chain carries TRBV28 and TRBJ1-1; 9 bases map to TRBD1. The CDR3 has 13 amino acids. Per germline, CDR1 MDHEN and CDR2 SYDVKM. With 6 bases clipped from V and 4 bases from J, the junction kept 3 bases outside the gene matches. In DNA form, the CDR3 reads TGTGCCAGCAGCCAGACAGGGGGCACTGAAGCTTTCTTT. The encoded protein is CASSQTGGTEAFF. Full variable domain (rest looked up from reference TRBV28 and TRBJ1-1): DVKVTQSSRYLVKRTGEKVFLECVQDMDHENMFWYRQDPGLGLRLIYFSYDVKMKEKGDIPEGYSVSREKKERFSLILESASTNQTSMYLCASSQTGGTEAFFGQGTRLTVV.

This clone appeared a single time. V gene TRBV27 combines with J gene TRBJ2-7, with a weak D call TRBD2 (6 bases). V gave up 5 bases and J gave up 3 bases, with 20 bases separating them. CDR3 size: 16 residues. Germline V gives CDR1 MNHEY, CDR2 SMNVEV (reference sequence). The CDR3 nucleotides read TGTGCCAGCAGTCTCTCCACACTAGCATTGGACTACGAGCAGTACTTC. Translation: CASSLSTLALDYEQYF.

Here the CDR3 reads CASSSSSGGAQNEQFF. CDR3 bases: TGTGCCAGCAGTTCCTCTAGCGGGGGGGCCCAGAATGAGCAGTTCTTC. This sequence joins TRBV6-5 and TRBJ2-1; 12 nucleotides align to TRBD2. CDR1 MNHEY and CDR2 SVGAGI come from the germline V gene. The CDR3 runs 16 residues. V was clipped by 4 bases and J by 7 bases; unmatched bases: 8.

V is TRBV5-1 and J is TRBJ2-1; 9 nucleotides line up with TRBD1. CDR3 size: 15 residues. In germline, CDR1 is SGHRS, CDR2 YFSETQ. V lost 2 bases to trimming and J lost 5 bases; unmatched junction nucleotides: 5. CDR3 nucleotide sequence: TGCGCCAGCAGCTTTGAGACAGGGGGTCACAATGAGCAGTTCTTC. Amino acid sequence: CASSFETGGHNEQFF.

The rearrangement uses TRBV4-2 and TRBJ2-1; TRBD2 agrees at 10 bases. V trimming: 0 bases; J trimming: 3 bases; junction bases outside the gene matches: 5. CDR1 is LGHNA and CDR2 is YNFKEQ in the germline V gene. This CDR3 has 17 residues. The CDR3 here is CASSQDRAGGIYNEQFF. The CDR3 nucleotides read TGTGCCAGCAGCCAAGATCGAGCGGGAGGGATCTACAATGAGCAGTTCTTC.

The chain uses TRBV6-5 and TRBJ1-4; a possible D gene is TRBD1 (5 bases). The V gene's germline CDR1 is MNHEY and CDR2 SVGAGI. The CDR3 runs 15 residues. The V end was cut by 2 bases, the J end by 7 bases, with 14 bases between. The CDR3 DNA follows: TGTGCCAGCAGTTACAGGACGGGGGGAAGTGAAAAACTGTTTTTT. Protein sequence: CASSYRTGGSEKLFF.

The chain employs TRBV5-1 and TRBJ1-5, with 8 bases identical to TRBD1. V was pared by 0 bases and J by 6 bases, with 5 bases of the junction left unmatched. This CDR3 is 15 amino acids long. Germline V gene sequence: CDR1 SGHRS, CDR2 YFSETQ. CDR3 residues: CASSLGTGSGQPQHF. CDR3 coding DNA: TGCGCCAGCAGCTTGGGGACAGGGTCGGGTCAGCCCCAGCATTTT. Full variable domain (missing parts from reference TRBV5-1 and TRBJ1-5): KAGVTQTPRYLIKTRGQQVTLSCSPISGHRSVSWYQQTPGQGLQFLFEYFSETQRNKGNFPGRFSGRQFSNSRSEMNVSTLELGDSALYLCASSLGTGSGQPQHFGDGTRLSIL.

V and J are TRBV6-5 and TRBJ1-4; 7 nucleotides match TRBD1. After removal of 4 bases from V and 5 bases from J, the junction contained 7 bases not matched to a gene. CDR3 size: 15 residues. Per germline, CDR1 MNHEY and CDR2 SVGAGI. CDR3 DNA: TGTGCCAGCAGTTTTGCGGGACAGAAAAATGAAAAACTGTTTTTT. It specifies CASSFAGQKNEKLFF.

V and J are TRBV25-1 and TRBJ2-3, with D unresolved. V was trimmed by 5 bases and J by 6 bases, leaving 3 bases between them. Germline CDR1 reads MGHDK; CDR2 reads SYGVNS. The CDR3 spans 10 residues. The CDR3: CASSRDTQYF. CDR3 sequence (DNA): TGTGCCAGCAGTCGTGATACGCAGTATTTT.

V is TRBV6-1 and J is TRBJ2-7; weak D call: TRBD1 (7 bases). Trimming took 1 base from V and 6 from J, leaving 19 bases between them. This CDR3 comprises 16 residues. Per the germline V gene, CDR1 is MNHNS and CDR2 is SASEGT. The CDR3 region has the DNA TGTGCCAGCAGTGAAGACTGGGCAGGGGGGCGTTGCGAGCAGTACTTC. Amino acids: CASSEDWAGGRCEQYF.

V gene TRBV6-6 combines with J gene TRBJ1-2; D possibly corresponds to TRBD1 (6 bases). Trimming took 0 bases from V and 4 from J, leaving 15 bases between them. In germline, CDR1 is MNHNY, CDR2 SVGAGI (reference sequence). There are 16 residues in the CDR3. CDR3 DNA sequence: TGTGCCAGCAGTTACTCGCGGGGGGGGCGCGGCTATGGCTACACCTTC. It specifies CASSYSRGGRGYGYTF.

J is TRBJ2-7 and V is TRBV6-1, with 11 bases that match TRBD2. Germline V gene lookup returns CDR1 MNHNS and CDR2 SASEGT. The CDR3 has 14 amino acids. Trimming took 8 bases from V and 4 from J; bases not matched to a gene: 7. CDR3 sequence reads: CASDLTSGIYEQYF. The CDR3 region has the DNA TGTGCCAGCGACCTGACTAGCGGGATATACGAGCAGTACTTC.

The V call is TRBV28, the J call TRBJ1-1, with a possible D match to TRBD1 (5 bases). Germline loops: CDR1 MDHEN, CDR2 SYDVKM. V shed 3 bases and J shed 1 base, with 12 bases lying between them. This CDR3 is 15 amino acids long. The CDR3 is CASSFPQAENTEAFF. CDR3 nucleotide sequence: TGTGCCAGCAGTTTCCCACAGGCTGAGAACACTGAAGCTTTCTTT.

J is TRBJ2-1 and V is TRBV11-3, with TRBD2 matching 11 bases. The CDR3 is 19 residues long. With V trimmed by 1 base and J by 0 bases, 8 bases remained unmatched. Germline V CDR1 and CDR2: SGHNT, YENEEA. CDR3 loop: CASSLVTSGGLSSYNEQFF. Written as DNA, the CDR3 is TGTGCCAGCAGCTTAGTCACTAGCGGGGGACTTAGCTCCTACAATGAGCAGTTCTTC.

V and J are TRBV27 and TRBJ2-7; TRBD2 aligns across 10 bases. CDR1 is MNHEY and CDR2 is SMNVEV in the germline V gene (reference sequence). Trimming cost V 4 bases and J 0 bases; bases outside gene matches: 3. This CDR3 has 15 residues. DNA for the CDR3: TGTGCCAGCAGTTCACTAGCGGGGCCCTCCTACGAGCAGTACTTC. Translated, it gives CASSSLAGPSYEQYF.

The V call is TRBV29-1, the J call TRBJ1-1; no definite D call. Per germline, CDR1 SQVTM and CDR2 ANQGSEA. V was pared by 4 bases and J by 4 bases, with 10 bases between. The CDR3 sequence is 12 residues long. As DNA, the CDR3 is TGCAGCGTTGGACAAGGTCTCACTGAAGCTTTCTTT. Amino acids: CSVGQGLTEAFF.

V is TRBV27 and J is TRBJ2-7; a possible D gene is TRBD1 (6 bases). The CDR3 extends over 13 amino acids. The germline V gene has CDR1 MNHEY and CDR2 SMNVEV (reference sequence). The germline V and J ends were trimmed by 5 bases and 3 bases, with 11 bases remaining between them. As DNA, the CDR3 is TGTGCCAGCAGTCGATTCAGGGGCTACGAGCAGTACTTC. Translated, it gives CASSRFRGYEQYF.

Only one count was recorded for this clone. This chain links TRBV29-1 with TRBJ2-7, with 9 bases aligning to TRBD1. Looked up from germline, CDR1 is SQVTM and CDR2 is ANQGSEA. The CDR3 totals 12 residues. V dropped 4 bases and J dropped 8; count of bases not matched to a gene: 6. The DNA of the CDR3 is TGCAGCGTTGCCCGGGACAGGGAGAAGCAGTACTTC. It yields the protein CSVARDREKQYF.

The chain links TRBV5-1 to TRBJ1-2; D uncertain. Trimming pared 4 bases from V and 1 base from J, leaving 11 bases between. Germline CDR1 reads SGHRS; CDR2 reads YFSETQ. The length of the CDR3 is 14 residues. CDR3 residues: CASSPLRVNYGYTF. In DNA form, the CDR3 reads TGCGCCAGCAGCCCCCTCCGGGTTAACTATGGCTACACCTTC.

The J gene is TRBJ1-2, the V gene TRBV5-1, with 9 bases that match TRBD1. The length of the CDR3 is 14 residues. V gave up 4 bases and J gave up 4 bases; unmatched junction bases: 5. Germline CDR1 and CDR2: SGHRS and YFSETQ. The CDR3 DNA is TGCGCCAGCAGCGGGGGACAGGGCGGCTATGGCTACACCTTC. The encoded protein is CASSGGQGGYGYTF.

This chain uses TRBV6-5 with TRBJ1-4; 9 bases fit TRBD1. This CDR3 has 15 residues. CDR1 is MNHEY and CDR2 is SVGAGI in the germline V gene. V shed 0 bases and J 8 bases; nucleotides not matched to a gene: 4. CDR3 bases: TGTGCCAGCAGTTACTCCGGGACAGGGAACGAAAAACTGTTTTTT. This translates into CASSYSGTGNEKLFF.